This TCR beta chain came from a study of beta chain features in type 1 diabetes. General study points: More deletions and fewer insertions at VDJ junctions were found in patients with type 1 diabetes.

Isolated RNA was reverse transcribed in full, so expressed TCRB transcripts were sequenced. TCRdb keeps only in-frame clones here, not all; method: immunoSEQ multiplex PCR. Here the sample spans roughly 230,000 clones, about 9.3% being singletons. Worth noting for this clone: The antigen remains unidentified.

CDR1 and CDR2 from the germline V gene are SGHAT and FQNNGV. V was pared by 1 base and J by 2 bases, with 5 bases between. This CDR3 comprises 13 residues. The TCR originated in a woman younger than 30 in good health. Sample: naive CD4+ T cells from blood. The J gene is TRBJ1-1, the V gene TRBV11-2, with D uncertain. The CDR3 DNA is TGTGCCAGCAGCTTAGCGGTCAACACTGAAGCTTTCTTT. Its protein is CASSLAVNTEAFF.